These 2 T cell receptor beta chains were sequenced from one sample in a study of long-term antiretroviral therapy in people with HIV. It was version v3.0 of the immunoSEQ assay that was run at survey level. The data were produced by immunoSEQ multiplex PCR, yet TCRdb's version contains in-frame clones alone and is incomplete. Here the sample spans around 21,000 clones, roughly 80% being singletons. This specimen consisted of unsorted PBMCs, obtained 0.2 years after starting antiretroviral therapy. Source of these receptors: a woman in her twenties or thirties with HIV.

This clone was seen just once. This chain uses TRBV2 with TRBJ1-2; D possibly corresponds to TRBD1 (6 bases). The CDR3 covers 17 residues. V lost 6 bases, J lost 2 bases, and 22 bases lay in between. The germline CDR1 and CDR2 sequences are SNHLY and FYNNEI. Here the CDR3 reads CASRAGGGPLGNYGYTF. DNA of the CDR3: TGTGCCAGCAGGGCCGGGGGGGGGCCGCTAGGGAACTATGGCTACACCTTC.

The V and J genes are TRBV5-1 and TRBJ2-3, with 7 nucleotides matching TRBD1. J lost 0 bases, V lost 4 bases, and 5 bases had no gene match. Germline loops: CDR1 SGHRS, CDR2 YFSETQ. The CDR3 is 15 amino acids. CDR3 residues: CASSPGQISTDTQYF. CDR3 in DNA: TGCGCCAGCAGCCCGGGACAGATAAGCACAGATACGCAGTATTTT.